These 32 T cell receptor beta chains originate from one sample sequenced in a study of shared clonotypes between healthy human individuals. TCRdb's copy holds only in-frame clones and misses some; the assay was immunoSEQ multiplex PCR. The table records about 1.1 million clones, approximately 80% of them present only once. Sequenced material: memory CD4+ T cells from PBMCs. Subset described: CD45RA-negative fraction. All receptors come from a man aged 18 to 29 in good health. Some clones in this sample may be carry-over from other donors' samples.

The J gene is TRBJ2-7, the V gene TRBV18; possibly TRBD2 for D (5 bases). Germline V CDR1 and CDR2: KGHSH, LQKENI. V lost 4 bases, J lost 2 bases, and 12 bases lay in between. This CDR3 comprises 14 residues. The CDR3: CASSRVGEPYEQYF. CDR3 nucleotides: TGTGCCAGCTCACGGGTTGGGGAGCCCTACGAGCAGTACTTC.

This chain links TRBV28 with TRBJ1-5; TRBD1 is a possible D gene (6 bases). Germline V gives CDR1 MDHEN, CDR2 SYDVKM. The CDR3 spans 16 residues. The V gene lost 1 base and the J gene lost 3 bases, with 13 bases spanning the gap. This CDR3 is CASSLYRQEYNQPQHF. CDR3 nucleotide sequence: TGTGCCAGCAGTTTATACCGACAGGAGTACAATCAGCCCCAGCATTTT. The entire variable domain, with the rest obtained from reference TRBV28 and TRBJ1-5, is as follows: DVKVTQSSRYLVKRTGEKVFLECVQDMDHENMFWYRQDPGLGLRLIYFSYDVKMKEKGDIPEGYSVSREKKERFSLILESASTNQTSMYLCASSLYRQEYNQPQHFGDGTRLSIL.

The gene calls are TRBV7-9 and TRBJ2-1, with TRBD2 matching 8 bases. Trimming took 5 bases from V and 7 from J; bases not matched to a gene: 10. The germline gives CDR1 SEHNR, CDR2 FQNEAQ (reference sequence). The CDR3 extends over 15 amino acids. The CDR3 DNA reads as TGTGCCAGCAGCCGTAGAGCGGGAGATTCGAATGAGCAGTTCTTC. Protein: CASSRRAGDSNEQFF.

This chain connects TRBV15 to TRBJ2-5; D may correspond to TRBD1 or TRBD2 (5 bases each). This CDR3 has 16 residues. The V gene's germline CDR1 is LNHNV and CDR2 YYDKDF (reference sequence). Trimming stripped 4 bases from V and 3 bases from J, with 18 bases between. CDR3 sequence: CATSKGSGTIKETQYF. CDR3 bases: TGTGCCACCAGCAAAGGATCCGGGACGATTAAAGAGACCCAGTACTTC.

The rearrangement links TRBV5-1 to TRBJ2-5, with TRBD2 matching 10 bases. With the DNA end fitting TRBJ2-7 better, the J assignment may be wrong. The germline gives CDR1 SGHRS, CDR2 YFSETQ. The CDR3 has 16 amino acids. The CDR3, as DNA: TGCGCCAGCAGCTTGTCCGGACTAGCGGTTTCCTACGAGCAGTACTTC. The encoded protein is CASSLSGLAVSYEQYF.

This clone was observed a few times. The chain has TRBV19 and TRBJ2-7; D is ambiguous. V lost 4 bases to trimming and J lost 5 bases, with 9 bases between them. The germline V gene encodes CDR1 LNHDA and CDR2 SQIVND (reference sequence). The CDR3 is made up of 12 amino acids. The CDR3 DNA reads TGTGCCAGTAGTAGGGGAAGACACGAGCAGTACTTC. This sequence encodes CASSRGRHEQYF.

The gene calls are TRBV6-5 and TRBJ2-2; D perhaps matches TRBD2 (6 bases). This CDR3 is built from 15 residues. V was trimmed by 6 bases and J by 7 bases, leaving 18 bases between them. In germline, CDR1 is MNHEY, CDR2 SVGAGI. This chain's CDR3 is CASSPTRANGGELFF. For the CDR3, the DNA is TGTGCCAGCAGCCCGACTAGGGCTAACGGCGGGGAGCTGTTTTTT.

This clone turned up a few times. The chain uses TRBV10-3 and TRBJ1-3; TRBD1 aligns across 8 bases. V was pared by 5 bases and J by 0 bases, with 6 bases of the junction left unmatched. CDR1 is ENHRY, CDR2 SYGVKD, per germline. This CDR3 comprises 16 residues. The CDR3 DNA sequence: TGTGCCATCAGTCCGGGACAGGCCTACTCTGGAAACACCATATATTTT. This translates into CAISPGQAYSGNTIYF.

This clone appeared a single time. The CDR3 DNA sequence: TGTGCCAGCAGCTTGGCCGGACAGGGGTCAGCCAAAAACATTCAGTACTTC. This sequence encodes CASSLAGQGSAKNIQYF. This chain joins TRBV7-9 and TRBJ2-4; 9 nucleotides line up with TRBD1. Germline assignment: CDR1 SEHNR and CDR2 FQNEAQ (reference sequence). The CDR3 runs 17 residues. V lost 3 bases and J lost 0; bases outside the gene matches: 6.

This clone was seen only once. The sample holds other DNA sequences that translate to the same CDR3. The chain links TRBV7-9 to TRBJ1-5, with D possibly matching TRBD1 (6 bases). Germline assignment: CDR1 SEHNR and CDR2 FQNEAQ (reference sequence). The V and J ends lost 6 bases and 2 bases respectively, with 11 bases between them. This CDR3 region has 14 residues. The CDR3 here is CASSKGGGNQPQHF. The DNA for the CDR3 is TGTGCCAGCAGTAAAGGGGGGGGCAATCAGCCCCAGCATTTT.

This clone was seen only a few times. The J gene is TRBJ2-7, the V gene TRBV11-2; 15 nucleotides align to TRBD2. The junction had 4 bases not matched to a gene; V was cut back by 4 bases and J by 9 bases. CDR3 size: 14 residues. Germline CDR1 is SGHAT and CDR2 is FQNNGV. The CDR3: CASSWTSGRVGQYF. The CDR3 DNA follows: TGTGCCAGCAGCTGGACTAGCGGGAGGGTGGGGCAGTACTTC.

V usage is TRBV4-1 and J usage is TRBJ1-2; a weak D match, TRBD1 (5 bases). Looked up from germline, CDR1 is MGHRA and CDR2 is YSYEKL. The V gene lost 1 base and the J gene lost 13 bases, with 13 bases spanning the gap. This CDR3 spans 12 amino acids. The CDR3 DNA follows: TGCGCCAGCAGCCAAGTAACCGGGGCGCGCACCTTC. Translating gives CASSQVTGARTF.

The CDR3 protein is CASSLSQLDEQFF. The CDR3 bases are TGCGCCAGCAGCTTATCCCAGTTGGATGAGCAGTTCTTC. The chain is built from TRBV5-1 and TRBJ2-1; D is unclear. The V end lost 2 bases, the J end lost 8 bases, and 11 bases lay between the germline ends. The CDR3 contains 13 residues. CDR1 and CDR2 from the germline V gene are SGHRS and YFSETQ.

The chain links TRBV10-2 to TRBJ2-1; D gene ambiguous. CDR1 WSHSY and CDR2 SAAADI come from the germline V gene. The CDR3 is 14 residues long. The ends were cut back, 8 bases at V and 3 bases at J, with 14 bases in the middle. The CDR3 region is CASRRAEIYNEQFF. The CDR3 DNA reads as TGCGCCAGCCGTAGAGCCGAGATCTACAATGAGCAGTTCTTC.

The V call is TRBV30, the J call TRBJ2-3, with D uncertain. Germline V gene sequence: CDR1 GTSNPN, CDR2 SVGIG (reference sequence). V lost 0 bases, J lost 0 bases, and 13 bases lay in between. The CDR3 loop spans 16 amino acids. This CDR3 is CAWSVGLGRSTDTQYF. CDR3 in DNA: TGTGCCTGGAGTGTTGGGCTAGGGCGGAGCACAGATACGCAGTATTTT.

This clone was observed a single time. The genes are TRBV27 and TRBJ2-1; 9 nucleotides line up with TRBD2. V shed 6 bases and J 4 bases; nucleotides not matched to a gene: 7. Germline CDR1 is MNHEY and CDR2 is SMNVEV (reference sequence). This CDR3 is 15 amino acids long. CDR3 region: CASSPGGLAYNEQFF. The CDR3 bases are TGTGCCAGCAGCCCCGGGGGACTAGCTTACAATGAGCAGTTCTTC.

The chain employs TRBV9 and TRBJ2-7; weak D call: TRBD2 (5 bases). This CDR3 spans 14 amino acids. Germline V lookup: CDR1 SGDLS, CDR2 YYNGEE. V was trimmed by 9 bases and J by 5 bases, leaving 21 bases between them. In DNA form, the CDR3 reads TGTGCCATTCCCGGGAACACCCGGCACCACGAGCAGTACTTC. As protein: CAIPGNTRHHEQYF.

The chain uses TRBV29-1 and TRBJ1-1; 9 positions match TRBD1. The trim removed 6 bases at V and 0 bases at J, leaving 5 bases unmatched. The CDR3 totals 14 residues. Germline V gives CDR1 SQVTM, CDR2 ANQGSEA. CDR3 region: CSVGQGHMNTEAFF. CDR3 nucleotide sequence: TGCAGCGTGGGACAGGGACACATGAACACTGAAGCTTTCTTT.

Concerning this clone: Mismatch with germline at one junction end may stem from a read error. CDR3 loop: CATSTDQGTQYF. CDR3 coding DNA: TGTGCCACATCGACCGACCAAGGGACCCAGTACTTC. V gene TRBV6-5 combines with J gene TRBJ2-5; no firm D call. Germline CDR1 MNHEY, CDR2 SVGAGI. The CDR3 totals 12 residues.

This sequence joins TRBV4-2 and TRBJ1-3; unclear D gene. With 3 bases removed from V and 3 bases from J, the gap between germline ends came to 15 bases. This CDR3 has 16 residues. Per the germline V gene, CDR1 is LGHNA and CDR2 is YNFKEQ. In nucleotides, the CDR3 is TGTGCCAGCAGCCAGGATACCTCCCTGGGTGGAAACACCATATATTTT. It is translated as CASSQDTSLGGNTIYF.

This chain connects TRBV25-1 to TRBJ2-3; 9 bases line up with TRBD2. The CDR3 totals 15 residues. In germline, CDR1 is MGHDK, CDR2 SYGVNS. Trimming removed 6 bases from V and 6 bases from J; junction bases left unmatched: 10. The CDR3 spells CASSSFSGRGDTQYF. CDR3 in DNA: TGTGCCAGCAGCTCCTTTAGCGGGAGAGGCGATACGCAGTATTTT. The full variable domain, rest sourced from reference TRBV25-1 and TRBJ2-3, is EADIYQTPRYLVIGTGKKITLECSQTMGHDKMYWYQQDPGMELHLIHYSYGVNSTEKGDLSSESTVSRIRTEHFPLTLESARPSHTSQYLCASSSFSGRGDTQYFGPGTRLTVL.

The CDR3, as DNA: TGTGCCAGCAGTTTCCTGCAGGGGGCGCGTGGCTATGGCTACACCTTC. Residues: CASSFLQGARGYGYTF. The chain has TRBV28 and TRBJ1-2; TRBD1 matches at 8 bases. The germline V gene has CDR1 MDHEN and CDR2 SYDVKM. Trimming removed 3 bases from V and 4 bases from J; junction bases left unmatched: 10. The CDR3 has 16 residues.

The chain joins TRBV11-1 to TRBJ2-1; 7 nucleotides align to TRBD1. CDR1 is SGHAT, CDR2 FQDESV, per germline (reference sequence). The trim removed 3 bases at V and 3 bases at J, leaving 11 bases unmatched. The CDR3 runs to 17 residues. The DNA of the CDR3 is TGTGCCAGCAGCTTCAGTCCTTGGGGACAGAACTACAATGAGCAGTTCTTC. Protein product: CASSFSPWGQNYNEQFF.

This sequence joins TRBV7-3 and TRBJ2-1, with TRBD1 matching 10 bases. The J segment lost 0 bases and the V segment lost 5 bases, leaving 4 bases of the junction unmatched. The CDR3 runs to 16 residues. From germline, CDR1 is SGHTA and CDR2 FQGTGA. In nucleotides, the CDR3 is TGTGCCAGCAGCGGACGGACAGGGGGCTCCTACAATGAGCAGTTCTTC. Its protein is CASSGRTGGSYNEQFF.

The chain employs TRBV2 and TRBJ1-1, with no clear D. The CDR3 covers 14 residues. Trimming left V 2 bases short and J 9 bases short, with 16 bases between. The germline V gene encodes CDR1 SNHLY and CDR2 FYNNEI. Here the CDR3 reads CASSEIIGDGQAFF. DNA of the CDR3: TGTGCCAGCAGTGAAATTATAGGTGACGGACAAGCTTTCTTT. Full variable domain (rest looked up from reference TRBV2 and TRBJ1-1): EPEVTQTPSHQVTQMGQEVILRCVPISNHLYFYWYRQILGQKVEFLVSFYNNEISEKSEIFDDQFSVERPDGSNFTLKIRSTKLEDSAMYFCASSEIIGDGQAFFGQGTRLTVV.

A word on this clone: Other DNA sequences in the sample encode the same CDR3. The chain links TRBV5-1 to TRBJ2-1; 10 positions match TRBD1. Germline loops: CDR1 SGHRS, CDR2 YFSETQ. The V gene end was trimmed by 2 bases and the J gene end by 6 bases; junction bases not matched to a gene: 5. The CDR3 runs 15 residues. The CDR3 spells CASSFRTGGGNEQFF. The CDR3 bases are TGCGCCAGCAGCTTCCGGACAGGGGGAGGCAATGAGCAGTTCTTC.

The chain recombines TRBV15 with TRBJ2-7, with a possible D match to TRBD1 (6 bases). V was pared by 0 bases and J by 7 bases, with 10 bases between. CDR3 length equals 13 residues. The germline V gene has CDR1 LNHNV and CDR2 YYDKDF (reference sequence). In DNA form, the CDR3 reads TGTGCCACCAGCAGAGACCCCACAGGGGAGCAGTACTTC. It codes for CATSRDPTGEQYF.

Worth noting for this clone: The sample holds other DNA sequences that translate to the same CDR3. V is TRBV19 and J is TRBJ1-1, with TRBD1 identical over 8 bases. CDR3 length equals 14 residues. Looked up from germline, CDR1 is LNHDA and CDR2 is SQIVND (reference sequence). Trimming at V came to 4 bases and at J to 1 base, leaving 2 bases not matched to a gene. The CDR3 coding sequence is TGTGCCAGTAGTAGAGGGACAGGGAACACTGAAGCTTTCTTT. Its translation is CASSRGTGNTEAFF.

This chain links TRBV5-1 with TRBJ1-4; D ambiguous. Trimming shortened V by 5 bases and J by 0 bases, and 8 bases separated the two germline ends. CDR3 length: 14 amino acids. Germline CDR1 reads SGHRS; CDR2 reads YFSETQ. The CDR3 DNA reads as TGCGCCAGCAGAGATGGGACAACTAATGAAAAACTGTTTTTT. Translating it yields CASRDGTTNEKLFF.

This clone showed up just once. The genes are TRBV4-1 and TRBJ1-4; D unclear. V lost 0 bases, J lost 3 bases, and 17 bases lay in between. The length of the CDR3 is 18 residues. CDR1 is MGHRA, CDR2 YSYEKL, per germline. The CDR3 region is CASSQERVYRAPNEKLFF. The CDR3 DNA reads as TGCGCCAGCAGCCAAGAGCGAGTATATCGGGCGCCTAATGAAAAACTGTTTTTT.

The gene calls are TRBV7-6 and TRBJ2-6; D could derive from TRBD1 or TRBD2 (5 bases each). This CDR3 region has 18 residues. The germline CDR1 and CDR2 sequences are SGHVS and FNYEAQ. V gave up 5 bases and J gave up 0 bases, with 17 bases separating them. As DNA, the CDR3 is TGTGCCAGCAGCAGCCCCGGGACGGTAAACTCTGGGGCCAACGTCCTGACTTTC. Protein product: CASSSPGTVNSGANVLTF.

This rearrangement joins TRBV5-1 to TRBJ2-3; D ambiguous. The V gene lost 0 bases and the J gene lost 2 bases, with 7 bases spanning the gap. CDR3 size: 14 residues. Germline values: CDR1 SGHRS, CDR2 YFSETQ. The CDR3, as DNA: TGCGCCAGCAGCTTGGGGCATCCCACAGATACGCAGTATTTT. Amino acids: CASSLGHPTDTQYF.